This TCR beta chain was identified during a study of spatial heterogeneity in lung cancer. About the research overall: Alpha-chain detections were consistently fewer than beta-chain detections among the sequences.

Time point defined: sample taken at primary tumor resection. From tumor, nontumor lung or frozen PBMC, whole RNA was taken unsorted for sequencing. TCRdb recomputed calls from the 5' RACE reads with MiXCR, one row per CDR3 protein. Altogether around 13,000 distinct CDR3 sequences are present, roughly 5.5% being singletons, with the ten largest covering about 25%. The study, taken as a whole, reports: Counts of expanded alpha and beta TCRs within tumors tracked the tumor nonsynonymous mutation count.

The CDR3 has 17 amino acids. V was pared by 0 bases and J by 6 bases, with 10 bases of the junction left unmatched. Germline CDR1 and CDR2: MNHEY and SVGEGT. This clonotype is judged medium-sized. Its antigen remains unidentified. This rearrangement joins TRBV6-2 or TRBV6-3 to TRBJ1-5, with 8 bases fitting TRBD1. Source: lung tumor tissue, taken at surgery. This clonotype originated in a male donor with early-stage non-small cell lung cancer. The CDR3 nucleotides read TGTGCCAGCAGTTACTCGAGTAGGACAGGGACGATTCAGCCCCAGCATTTT. Protein sequence: CASSYSSRTGTIQPQHF.